This T cell receptor (beta chain) emerged from a study of blood T cell repertoires in COVID-19. Individuals aged about 18 to 90 years were recruited from 24 US areas. The CDR3 covers 14 residues. V shed 6 bases, J shed 2 bases, and the junction held 5 bases outside the gene matches. Germline-derived CDR1 and CDR2 are MNHEY and SVGAGI. Original methodology: From reference gene primer amplification, estimates of nucleated cell counts were derived. TCRdb's copy holds only in-frame clones and misses some; the assay was immunoSEQ multiplex PCR. V, J and clone size derive from that table, while D and trimming were established from the DNA sequence. The table shows roughly 68,000 clones, with approximately 81% occurring only once.

The clonotype originates from a woman aged 40 to 50 with acute COVID-19. Material for sequencing was PBMCs or T cells enriched from blood (not recorded which). The chain is built from TRBV6-5 and TRBJ2-7, with 9 nucleotides matching TRBD1. The CDR3 DNA reads TGTGCCAGCAGGCACAGGGGGCGACCCTACGAGCAGTACTTC. Protein product: CASRHRGRPYEQYF.